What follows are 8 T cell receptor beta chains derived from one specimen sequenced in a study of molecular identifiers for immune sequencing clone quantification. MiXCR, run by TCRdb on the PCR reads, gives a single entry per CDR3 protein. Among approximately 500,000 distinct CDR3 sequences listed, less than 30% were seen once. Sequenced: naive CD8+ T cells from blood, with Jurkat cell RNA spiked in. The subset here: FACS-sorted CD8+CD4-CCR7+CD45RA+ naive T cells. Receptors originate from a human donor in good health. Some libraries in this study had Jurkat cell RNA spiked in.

The CDR3 nucleotides are TGTGCCAGCAGCTTAGAGCCACTAGCGTACACAGATACGCAGTATTTT. It is translated as CASSLEPLAYTDTQYF. The chain links TRBV7-9 to TRBJ2-3; TRBD2 matches 7 bases. Germline assignment: CDR1 SEHNR and CDR2 FQNEAQ (reference sequence). V dropped 1 base and J dropped 2; count of bases not matched to a gene: 6. The CDR3 totals 16 residues.

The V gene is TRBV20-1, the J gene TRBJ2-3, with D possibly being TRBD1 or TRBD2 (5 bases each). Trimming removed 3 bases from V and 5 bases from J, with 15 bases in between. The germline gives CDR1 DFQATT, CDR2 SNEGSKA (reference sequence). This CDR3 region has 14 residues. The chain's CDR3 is CSASGGVGGDTQYF. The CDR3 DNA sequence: TGCAGTGCTAGTGGGGGTGTAGGTGGAGATACGCAGTATTTT.

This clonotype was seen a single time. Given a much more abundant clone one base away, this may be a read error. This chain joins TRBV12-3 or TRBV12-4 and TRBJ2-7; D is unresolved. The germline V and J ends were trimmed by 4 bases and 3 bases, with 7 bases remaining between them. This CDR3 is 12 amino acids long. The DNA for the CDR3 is TGTGCCAGCAGTTCCCTGATCTACGAGCAGTACTTC. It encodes CASSSLIYEQYF.

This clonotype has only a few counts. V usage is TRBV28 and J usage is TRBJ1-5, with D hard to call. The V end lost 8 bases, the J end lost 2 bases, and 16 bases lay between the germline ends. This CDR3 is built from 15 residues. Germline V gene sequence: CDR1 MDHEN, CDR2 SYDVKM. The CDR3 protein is CASVRSSRGNQPQHF. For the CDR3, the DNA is TGTGCCAGCGTCAGGTCCAGTCGGGGCAATCAGCCCCAGCATTTT.

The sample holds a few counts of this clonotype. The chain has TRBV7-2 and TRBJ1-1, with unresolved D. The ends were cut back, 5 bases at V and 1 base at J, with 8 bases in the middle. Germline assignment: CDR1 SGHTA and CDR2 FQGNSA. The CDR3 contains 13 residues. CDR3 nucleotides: TGTGCCAGCAGCCCACTGGGGAACACTGAAGCTTTCTTT. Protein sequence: CASSPLGNTEAFF.

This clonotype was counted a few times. The CDR3 loop is CATSRTDRAGPFF. DNA for the CDR3: TGTGCCACCAGCAGAACGGACAGGGCCGGGCCGTTCTTC. This chain uses TRBV15 with TRBJ2-1; 8 nucleotides agree with TRBD1. The germline CDR1 and CDR2 sequences are LNHNV and YYDKDF (reference sequence). The ends lost 2 bases at V and 15 bases at J; junction bases unmatched: 9. The CDR3 loop spans 13 amino acids.

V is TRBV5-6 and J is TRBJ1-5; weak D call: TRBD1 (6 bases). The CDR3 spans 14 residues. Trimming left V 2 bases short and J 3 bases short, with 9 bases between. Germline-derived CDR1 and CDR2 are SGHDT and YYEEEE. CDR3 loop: CASSFGTINQPQHF. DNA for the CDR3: TGTGCCAGCAGCTTCGGGACAATCAATCAGCCCCAGCATTTT.

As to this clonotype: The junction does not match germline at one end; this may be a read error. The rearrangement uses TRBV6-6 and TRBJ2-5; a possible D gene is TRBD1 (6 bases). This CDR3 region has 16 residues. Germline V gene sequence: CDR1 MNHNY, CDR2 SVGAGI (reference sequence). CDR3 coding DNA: TGTGCCAGCAGTTACTACGGACAGATCGACCAAGAGCCCCAGTACTTC. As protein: CASSYYGQIDQEPQYF.